This T cell receptor (beta chain) was captured by sequencing in a study of blood T cell repertoires in COVID-19. On the study more broadly: The United States, Italy and Spain provided the acute and convalescent COVID-19 samples.

Germline V lookup: CDR1 PRHDT, CDR2 FYEKMQ (reference sequence). CDR3 length: 15 residues. Trimming shortened V by 1 base and J by 4 bases, and 13 bases separated the two germline ends. Original analysis: Nucleated cell counts were estimated from reference gene primer amplification. TCRdb keeps only in-frame clones here, not all; method: immunoSEQ multiplex PCR. That table supplies the V and J calls and clone size; D and trimming were determined from the DNA. Among approximately 30,000 clones listed, about 89% were seen once. The sequence came from a human donor in a cohort sampled during active COVID-19. The V call is TRBV13, the J call TRBJ2-5, with D maybe TRBD1 (6 bases). Sequenced input: peripheral blood. The CDR3 DNA is TGTGCCAGCAGCTTAGTCAGGGGAAGAGGAGAGACCCAGTACTTC. It is translated as CASSLVRGRGETQYF.